This note documents a single T cell receptor (beta chain) sequence. The V gene lost 2 bases and the J gene lost 1 base, with 6 bases spanning the gap. The CDR3 spans 13 residues. The germline gives CDR1 SGHAT, CDR2 FQNNGV. The data were obtained in a study of T cell changes during pregnancy in multiple sclerosis. Here immunoSEQ multiplex PCR was the method, and the copy in TCRdb shows in-frame clones only, minus some. The sample comprises tens of thousands of clones, roughly 91% of which are singletons, and 0.37% rests with the top ten. This TCR was recovered from a female donor in good health, enrolled as a control in a pregnancy study. The V gene is TRBV11-2, the J gene TRBJ2-7; the D is unclear. The sample consisted of CD4+ T cells from peripheral blood mononuclear cells, taken after pregnancy. CDR3 in DNA: TGTGCCAGCAGCTTATCTCGTTCCTACGAGCAGTACTTC. Translated, it gives CASSLSRSYEQYF.